What follows describes a single T cell receptor (beta chain). This sample was included in a study of blood T cell repertoires in COVID-19. The CDR3 has 17 amino acids. CDR1 is LGHNA, CDR2 YSLEER, per germline. With V trimmed by 0 bases and J by 3 bases, 4 bases remained unmatched. Methods used by the authors: Nucleated cell counts were estimated from reference gene primer amplification. The repertoire was sequenced with immunoSEQ multiplex PCR; TCRdb's copy has only in-frame clones and lacks some. For V, J and clone size, that table is used; D and trimming come from the DNA. The sample has roughly 56,000 clones; roughly 89% are singletons.

The sequenced material came from peripheral blood. The chain combines TRBV4-3 with TRBJ2-1; 11 bases are a match to TRBD2. The TCR comes from a woman aged 55 to 70 with COVID-19, enrolled during active disease. The CDR3, as DNA: TGCGCCAGCAGCCAAGAAACTAGCGGGGGAGTCTACAATGAGCAGTTCTTC. This encodes CASSQETSGGVYNEQFF.